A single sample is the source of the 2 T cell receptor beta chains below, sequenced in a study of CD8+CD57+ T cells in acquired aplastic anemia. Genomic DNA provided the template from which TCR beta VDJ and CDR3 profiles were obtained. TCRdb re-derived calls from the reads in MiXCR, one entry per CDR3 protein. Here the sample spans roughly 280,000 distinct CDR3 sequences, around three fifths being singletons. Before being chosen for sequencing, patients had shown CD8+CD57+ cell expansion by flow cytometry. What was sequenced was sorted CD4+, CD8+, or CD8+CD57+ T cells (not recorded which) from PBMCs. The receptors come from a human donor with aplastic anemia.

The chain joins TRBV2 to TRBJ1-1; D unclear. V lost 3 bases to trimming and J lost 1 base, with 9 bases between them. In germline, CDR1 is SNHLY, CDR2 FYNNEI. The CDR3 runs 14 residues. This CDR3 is CASSDLYQNTEAFF. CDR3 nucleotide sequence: TGTGCCAGCAGTGATCTCTACCAGAACACTGAAGCTTTCTTT.

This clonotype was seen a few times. CDR3 sequence reads: CSAHGLGVLNNEQFF. DNA for the CDR3: TGCAGTGCCCACGGACTGGGGGTTTTGAACAATGAGCAGTTCTTC. The chain is built from TRBV20-1 and TRBJ2-1; D is perhaps TRBD1 or TRBD2 (5 bases each). V lost 6 bases and J lost 5, with 20 bases in between. Germline CDR1 is DFQATT and CDR2 is SNEGSKA (reference sequence). This CDR3 comprises 15 residues.